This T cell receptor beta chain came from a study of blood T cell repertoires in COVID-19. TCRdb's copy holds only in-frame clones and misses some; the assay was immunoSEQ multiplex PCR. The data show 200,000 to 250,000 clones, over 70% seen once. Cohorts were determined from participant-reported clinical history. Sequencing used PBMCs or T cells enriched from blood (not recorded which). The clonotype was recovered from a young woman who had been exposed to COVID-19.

Written as DNA, the CDR3 is TGTGCCAGCAGTCCCTACGGCGGGGAGCTGTTTTTT. Its protein is CASSPYGGELFF. This chain joins TRBV9 and TRBJ2-2, with D unresolved. V was pared by 5 bases and J by 7 bases, with 9 bases between. CDR3 size: 12 residues. Germline loops: CDR1 SGDLS, CDR2 YYNGEE.